This passage covers 21 T cell receptor beta chains from one sample sequenced in a study of blood T cell repertoires in COVID-19. Method: immunoSEQ multiplex PCR; TCRdb's copy keeps in-frame clones and lacks some. The repertoire holds about 140,000 clones, with about 83% as singletons. The source material was peripheral blood. These TCRs come from a man under 40 with COVID-19, enrolled during active disease.

The gene calls are TRBV9 and TRBJ1-4; 9 bases match TRBD1. The germline gives CDR1 SGDLS, CDR2 YYNGEE. The CDR3 contains 15 residues. The trim removed 3 bases at V and 8 bases at J, leaving 8 bases unmatched. Here the CDR3 DNA reads TGTGCCAGCAGCGCGACCGGGACAGGGATCGAAAAACTGTTTTTT. Translated: CASSATGTGIEKLFF.

This clone is a singleton in its sample. This chain links TRBV15 with TRBJ2-3, with 7 nucleotides matching TRBD2. The germline gives CDR1 LNHNV, CDR2 YYDKDF (reference sequence). The CDR3 consists of 15 residues. V lost 0 bases to trimming and J lost 2 bases; unmatched junction nucleotides: 2. For the CDR3, the DNA is TGTGCCACCAGCAGAGATGGGAGGGCCACAGATACGCAGTATTTT. Residues: CATSRDGRATDTQYF.

The chain couples TRBV20-1 to TRBJ1-2; D perhaps matches TRBD1 (6 bases). Germline V gives CDR1 DFQATT, CDR2 SNEGSKA (reference sequence). The CDR3 sequence is 11 residues long. DNA of the CDR3: TGCAGGGGCGACAGGTCGGGGGGCTACACCTTC. Residues: CRGDRSGGYTF.

The chain combines TRBV19 with TRBJ1-2; D might be TRBD1 (6 bases). CDR3 length: 14 residues. The germline V gene encodes CDR1 LNHDA and CDR2 SQIVND (reference sequence). Trimming removed 5 bases from V and 3 bases from J, with 13 bases in between. DNA for the CDR3: TGTGCCAGTAGTTATTCCAGGGGCGACTATGGCTACACCTTC. Translation gives CASSYSRGDYGYTF.

V is TRBV3-1 (or the pseudogene TRBV3-2) and J is TRBJ1-1; 8 bases fit TRBD1. The CDR3 sequence is 13 residues long. Per the germline V gene, CDR1 is LGHDT and CDR2 is YNNKEL (reference sequence). V trimming: 3 bases; J trimming: 3 bases; junction bases outside the gene matches: 0. DNA for the CDR3: TGTGCCAGCAGCCAGACAGGGGACACTGAAGCTTTCTTT. Amino acids: CASSQTGDTEAFF.

V and J are TRBV19 and TRBJ1-2, with 12 positions matching TRBD1. Germline values: CDR1 LNHDA, CDR2 SQIVND (reference sequence). J was trimmed by 7 bases and V by 4 bases; bases with no gene match: 7. CDR3 length: 15 amino acids. The CDR3 region is CASSTTGTGGSGYTF. Here the CDR3 DNA reads TGTGCCAGTAGTACGACGGGGACAGGGGGCTCTGGCTACACCTTC.

This clone was seen just once. The chain links TRBV2 to TRBJ1-3; a possible D gene is TRBD1 (5 bases). The V end was cut by 5 bases, the J end by 4 bases, with 12 bases between. The CDR3 is 14 residues long. Germline lookup yields CDR1 SNHLY and CDR2 FYNNEI. The CDR3 region has the DNA TGTGCCAGCAGTCTCCAGGGCTCCGGAAACACCATATATTTT. Translation: CASSLQGSGNTIYF.

The chain employs TRBV6-5 and TRBJ1-2; tentatively, D is TRBD1 (5 bases). This CDR3 has 14 amino acids. V lost 4 bases to trimming and J lost 7 bases, with 16 bases between them. Germline CDR1 is MNHEY and CDR2 is SVGAGI. In DNA form, the CDR3 reads TGTGCCAGCAGTTGGTACGGAGCGGGGGGTGGCTACACCTTC. The encoded protein is CASSWYGAGGGYTF.

This clone has just a few counts. The chain carries TRBV19 and TRBJ2-2, with TRBD2 matching 9 bases. CDR1 and CDR2 (germline): LNHDA, SQIVND (reference sequence). V was clipped by 7 bases and J by 4 bases; unmatched bases: 4. This CDR3 comprises 14 residues. The CDR3 region is CASKGLAPTGELFF. In DNA, the CDR3 is TGTGCCAGTAAGGGACTAGCCCCCACCGGGGAGCTGTTTTTT.

The CDR3 nucleotides are TGTGCCGGACGACTCGGGACTAACACTGAAGCTTTCTTT. Translation: CAGRLGTNTEAFF. This chain uses TRBV30 with TRBJ1-1; tentative D call: TRBD1 (5 bases). Trimming stripped 8 bases from V and 2 bases from J, with 15 bases between. Germline CDR1 and CDR2: GTSNPN and SVGIG (reference sequence). This CDR3 comprises 13 residues. Together with reference TRBV30 and TRBJ1-1, the CDR3 gives the full variable domain: SQTIHQWPATLVQPVGSPLSLECTVEGTSNPNLYWYRQAAGRGLQLLFYSVGIGQISSEVPQNLSASRPQDRQFILSSKKLLLSDSGFYLCAGRLGTNTEAFFGQGTRLTVV.

The chain couples TRBV27 to TRBJ2-4, with D tentatively TRBD2 (6 bases). The CDR3 length is 15 residues. V shed 4 bases and J shed 0 bases, with 10 bases lying between them. The germline gives CDR1 MNHEY, CDR2 SMNVEV (reference sequence). Here the CDR3 DNA reads TGTGCCAGCAGTTCTCAGGGACTAGCCAAAAACATTCAGTACTTC. Translating it yields CASSSQGLAKNIQYF.

The V call is TRBV19, the J call TRBJ2-3; 8 bases align to TRBD1. Germline V gene lookup returns CDR1 LNHDA and CDR2 SQIVND (reference sequence). The CDR3 is made up of 14 amino acids. Unmatched junction bases numbered 9, after V lost 6 bases and J lost 7 bases. Here the CDR3 reads CASSPTGERNTQYF. The CDR3 DNA reads as TGTGCCAGTAGCCCGACAGGGGAGAGAAATACGCAGTATTTT.

The chain couples TRBV30 to TRBJ2-3; 7 nucleotides align to TRBD1. This CDR3 region has 15 residues. CDR1 is GTSNPN, CDR2 SVGIG, per germline (reference sequence). The V and J ends lost 6 bases and 3 bases, in that order; junction bases with no gene match: 12. In nucleotides, the CDR3 is TGTGCCTGTAATCCGACAGGGTCCAGGACAGATACGCAGTATTTT. It specifies CACNPTGSRTDTQYF.

The V and J genes are TRBV6-5 and TRBJ1-5; weak D call: TRBD1 (5 bases). This CDR3 has 15 residues. The ends were cut back, 6 bases at V and 2 bases at J, with 14 bases in the middle. CDR1 and CDR2 from the germline V gene are MNHEY and SVGAGI. CDR3 amino acids: CASRGWDLGNQPQHF. The CDR3 DNA reads TGTGCCAGCAGGGGGTGGGACTTGGGCAATCAGCCCCAGCATTTT.

The chain joins TRBV5-1 to TRBJ1-6; 7 nucleotides match TRBD1. V lost 0 bases, J lost 14 bases, and 14 bases stayed unmatched. In germline, CDR1 is SGHRS, CDR2 YFSETQ. The CDR3 is 16 amino acids. CDR3: CASSLADRAGFAALHF. CDR3 in DNA: TGCGCCAGCAGCTTGGCCGACAGGGCAGGGTTCGCAGCCCTCCACTTT.

The V gene is TRBV18, the J gene TRBJ2-7, with TRBD2 matching 7 bases. Germline V gene sequence: CDR1 KGHSH, CDR2 LQKENI. CDR3 length equals 14 residues. J gave up 0 bases and V 6 bases, and 5 bases lay outside the gene matches. The CDR3 loop is CASSAGLGSYEQYF. The CDR3 DNA follows: TGTGCCAGCTCTGCAGGACTAGGCTCCTACGAGCAGTACTTC.

V and J are TRBV3-1 (or the pseudogene TRBV3-2) and TRBJ2-1; 10 bases are a match to TRBD1. V shed 1 base, J shed 7 bases, and the junction held 13 bases outside the gene matches. The CDR3 totals 18 residues. Germline V gives CDR1 LGHDT, CDR2 YNNKEL (reference sequence). The CDR3 nucleotides are TGTGCCAGCAGCCAAGGGGATGGTTGGGGACAGGGGTGGAATGAGCAGTTCTTC. Translated, it gives CASSQGDGWGQGWNEQFF.

This chain links TRBV28 with TRBJ2-6; D is possibly TRBD1 (6 bases). V shed 6 bases and J shed 0 bases, with 12 bases lying between them. CDR3 length equals 16 residues. Per the germline V gene, CDR1 is MDHEN and CDR2 is SYDVKM. The DNA of the CDR3 is TGTGCCAGCAGCCCAGGACAGCCCTCTGGGGCCAACGTCCTGACTTTC. Translation gives CASSPGQPSGANVLTF.

The rearrangement links TRBV10-1 to TRBJ2-7; TRBD2 matches at 8 bases. CDR1 and CDR2 (germline): WNHNN, SYGVQD (reference sequence). V lost 8 bases to trimming and J lost 2 bases; unmatched junction nucleotides: 8. The CDR3 is made up of 14 amino acids. CDR3 in amino acids: CASSGGGSTYEQYF. As DNA, the CDR3 is TGCGCCAGCTCCGGGGGGGGGTCTACCTACGAGCAGTACTTC.

Of note for this clone: At one end, the junction sequence differs from germline, possibly due to a read error. V usage is TRBV19 and J usage is TRBJ1-1; tentatively, D is TRBD1 (6 bases). CDR3 size: 15 residues. CDR1 is LNHDA, CDR2 SQIVND, per germline (reference sequence). Written as DNA, the CDR3 is TGTGCCAGTACTATAACAGGCCAGGGGAGCACTGAAGCTTTCTTT. Translation gives CASTITGQGSTEAFF.

V and J are TRBV27 and TRBJ2-5, with a weak D call TRBD2 (6 bases). Germline CDR1 and CDR2: MNHEY and SMNVEV (reference sequence). The CDR3 sequence is 13 residues long. V was shortened by 6 bases and J by 5 bases, with 13 bases between the two germline ends. The CDR3 reads CASSLRETETQYF. The CDR3 nucleotides are TGTGCCAGCAGCCTACGGGAGACTGAGACCCAGTACTTC.